This T cell receptor (beta chain) was sequenced for a study of PD-L1 blockade in urothelial cancer (dated by TCRdb to about 2017). Regarding the research as a whole: Therapy was started in about 2014 for all patients, and atezolizumab 1,200 mg was administered intravenously every 3 weeks. About nine tenths of the roughly 30 patients were males with bladder-origin urothelial cancer, and about 65% of the 29 reported a prior smoking history. Patients had an ECOG performance status of 0 or 1 and had received between 0 and 3 prior chemotherapy regimens. Blood samples were analyzed 3 weeks after the start of treatment (second dose) and 6 weeks after the start of treatment. Blood samples yielded a median of about 150,000 T cells and some 80,000 unique TCRs, with median clonality roughly 0.085. The study was an exploratory multi-omic analysis of somatic, immune and clinical correlates of response to PD-L1 blockade with atezolizumab in urothelial cancer. Pretreatment tumor samples and matched peripheral blood, collected serially before and after atezolizumab treatment, underwent TCR sequencing. Durable clinical benefit was defined as a progression-free survival longer than 6 months, and TCR features were additionally tested against progression-free survival and overall survival. In the same patients, whole exome sequencing and RNA sequencing of pretreatment tumors were performed in addition to TCR sequencing. Under ten patients achieved durable clinical benefit and about 22 did not. Pretreatment blood TCR-seq was available for around 29 patients, at least one posttreatment blood collection was obtained for 25 or so patients, and tumor TCR-seq was available for 25 or so patients.

On this clone: The clone's antigen remains unknown. The input lacks base qualities; no much larger clone sits a single base away.

The time point label on this specimen signifies: pretreatment peripheral blood. A cohort of about 30 patients with locally advanced or metastatic urothelial carcinoma, treated at Memorial Sloan Kettering on a trial protocol, was included. Peripheral blood mononuclear cells were collected pretreatment and during treatment, at between 1 and 8 total time points per patient. The Qiagen DNeasy Blood extraction kit was used to purify genomic DNA from total PBMCs and from tumor samples. Collected pretreatment and during treatment, PBMCs were isolated and stored as previously described. Synthetic TCR analog templates were spiked into each PCR to estimate absolute template abundance from read counts. Using the immunoSEQ assay, TCRbeta CDR3 regions were amplified from genomic DNA with bias-controlled V and J gene primers. Sequencing of rearranged TCRbeta segments was performed at approximately 20X coverage. Per the source publication's procedure: Sequencing errors were corrected by clustering and CDR3s were annotated against IMGT to assign V, D and J genes. Out-of-frame and stop-codon sequences were excluded, and only productive TCRbeta rearrangements were used in downstream analyses. Clonality was computed as one minus Shannon entropy normalized by the log of the number of unique productive sequences. Clones differing between time points or between blood and tumor were identified by Fisher's exact test with Benjamini-Hochberg correction at adjusted p below 0.01. Not all clones reach the TCRdb copy of this immuneACCESS table, which keeps in-frame sequences only. Checked studies attribute under half of the gap to unresolved V genes and leave the rest unexplained. V and J calls and clone size are copied from that table; D and trimming were computed from the DNA. Recorded for this sample are approximately 90,000 clones; around 89% of them occurred a single time. About 1.6% of the sample belongs to the ten largest clones.

The paper's findings and limits, for the study overall: At 3 weeks after the start of treatment, tumor-associated TCR clones in peripheral blood had expanded more in patients with durable benefit (n of about 22, p = 0.022). A pretreatment peripheral blood TCR clonality below the median was linked to improved progression-free and overall survival. Because of the small sample size (n of about 30) and the many exploratory analyses performed, the results are intended to be regarded as hypothesis-generating.

The TCR originated in a man aged 55 to 70 with urothelial cancer. The source material was PBMCs, sampled around atezolizumab (anti-PD-L1) treatment.

The nucleotide sequence is TGTGCCAGCAGTCCACCTAGCGGGAGATCAGATACGCAGTATTTT. Translation gives CASSPPSGRSDTQYF. The sequence joins TRBV7-2 to TRBJ2-3; TRBD2 matches 10 bases in the middle. V has 6 bases trimmed and J has 4 bases trimmed; junction bases matching no gene number 7. The CDR3 contains 15 residues, cysteine and phenylalanine counted. Just CDR3 DNA is preserved here, 45 bases in frame from base 1. CDR1 and CDR2, per the germline V gene, are SGHTA and FQGNSA. The reference TRBV7-2 and TRBJ2-3 proteins fill in what lies around the CDR3, so the full variable domain reads GAGVSQSPSNKVTEKGKDVELRCDPISGHTALYWYRQSLGQGLEFLIYFQGNSAPDKSGLPSDRFSAERTGGSVSTLTIQRTQQEDSAVYLCASSPPSGRSDTQYFGPGTRLTVL.